Listed here are 10 T cell receptor beta chains from one sample, sequenced in a study of T cell repertoires in cytomegalovirus infection. Their antigens remain unidentified. MiXCR, run by TCRdb on the reads, gives a single entry per CDR3 protein. The repertoire includes about 570,000 distinct CDR3 sequences, under 45% of them detected once, and 48% sits in the top ten. The source was cultured PBMCs, collected from culture after CMV antigen stimulation. Receptors were obtained from a human donor in good health (CMV status not recorded). Some clones in this sample may be carry-over from other donors' samples.

J is TRBJ2-3 and V is TRBV20-1; possible D gene TRBD1, 7 bases. Trimming cost V 4 bases and J 4 bases, with 15 bases left between them. The CDR3 runs to 14 residues. Germline lookup yields CDR1 DFQATT and CDR2 SNEGSKA (reference sequence). The CDR3 nucleotides read TGCAGTGCTACCCGACAGGGCGGGGCAGATACGCAGTATTTT. Protein: CSATRQGGADTQYF.

This clonotype was found many times. The chain links TRBV2 to TRBJ2-5; D not certain. The germline V gene encodes CDR1 SNHLY and CDR2 FYNNEI. CDR3 length: 12 residues. Trimming took off 4 bases at V and 5 bases at J, with 8 bases between the two ends. CDR3 nucleotides: TGTGCCAGCAGTGTTGAGGCGGAGACCCAGTACTTC. It specifies CASSVEAETQYF.

This clonotype was picked up many times. V is TRBV7-2 and J is TRBJ1-4; perhaps TRBD1 as D (5 bases). The CDR3 has 16 amino acids. Trimming shortened V by 5 bases and J by 0 bases, and 13 bases separated the two germline ends. Germline V lookup: CDR1 SGHTA, CDR2 FQGNSA. The DNA for the CDR3 is TGTGCCAGCAGCCCTTATCCGACAGCAACTAATGAAAAACTGTTTTTT. Encoded protein: CASSPYPTATNEKLFF.

This clonotype has more than one count but fewer than ten. This rearrangement joins TRBV7-6 to TRBJ2-1; TRBD2 aligns across 7 bases. The V segment lost 5 bases and the J segment 3 bases; nucleotides outside the gene matches: 4. The CDR3 is 14 residues long. The germline V gene encodes CDR1 SGHVS and CDR2 FNYEAQ. The CDR3 DNA reads as TGTGCCAGCAGCGCACGGGACTACTACAATGAGCAGTTCTTC. Translation gives CASSARDYYNEQFF.

The genes are TRBV11-2 and TRBJ2-1; D is unclear. V was shortened by 5 bases and J by 8 bases, with 13 bases between the two germline ends. The CDR3 spans 13 residues. Germline CDR1 reads SGHAT; CDR2 reads FQNNGV. This CDR3 is CASSPRPGDEQFF. The CDR3 coding sequence is TGTGCCAGCAGCCCCCGGCCGGGCGATGAGCAGTTCTTC.

The chain combines TRBV18 with TRBJ2-3; 11 bases align to TRBD2. Looked up from germline, CDR1 is KGHSH and CDR2 is LQKENI. The CDR3 totals 15 residues. V dropped 3 bases and J dropped 4; count of bases not matched to a gene: 3. The CDR3 sequence: CASSPASGRSDTQYF. DNA of the CDR3: TGTGCCAGCTCACCTGCTAGCGGGAGGTCAGATACGCAGTATTTT. Full variable domain (rest looked up from reference TRBV18 and TRBJ2-3): NAGVMQNPRHLVRRRGQEARLRCSPMKGHSHVYWYRQLPEEGLKFMVYLQKENIIDESGMPKERFSAEFPKEGPSILRIQQVVRGDSAAYFCASSPASGRSDTQYFGPGTRLTVL.

This clonotype has just a few counts. The chain joins TRBV12-3 or TRBV12-4 to TRBJ2-7; possible D gene TRBD1, 7 bases. This CDR3 region has 13 residues. Trimming took 6 bases from V and 7 from J, leaving 16 bases between them. CDR3 in DNA: TGTGCCAGCAGCCGCACAGGGGCGGGAGAGCAGTACTTC. Residues: CASSRTGAGEQYF.

The chain couples TRBV7-2 to TRBJ2-5, with 8 bases identical to TRBD1. From germline, CDR1 is SGHTA and CDR2 FQGNSA. The trim removed 5 bases at V and 4 bases at J, leaving 6 bases unmatched. The CDR3 covers 14 residues. The CDR3 sequence is CASSALTGAETQYF. The CDR3 DNA sequence: TGTGCCAGCAGCGCCTTGACAGGGGCAGAGACCCAGTACTTC. Combining the CDR3 with reference TRBV7-2 and TRBJ2-5 gives the whole variable domain GAGVSQSPSNKVTEKGKDVELRCDPISGHTALYWYRQSLGQGLEFLIYFQGNSAPDKSGLPSDRFSAERTGGSVSTLTIQRTQQEDSAVYLCASSALTGAETQYFGPGTRLLVL.

This rearrangement joins TRBV14 to TRBJ1-1, with D perhaps TRBD1 (6 bases). V was shortened by 3 bases and J by 0 bases, with 8 bases between the two germline ends. CDR1 SGHDN and CDR2 FVKESK come from the germline V gene. This CDR3 is built from 14 residues. CDR3 nucleotides: TGTGCCAGCAGCCACAGGACAGTGAACACTGAAGCTTTCTTT. Its translation: CASSHRTVNTEAFF.

The V and J genes are TRBV24-1 and TRBJ1-5, with a weak D call TRBD1 (6 bases). The CDR3 is 15 amino acids. Germline CDR1 KGHDR, CDR2 SFDVKD. V shed 1 base and J shed 7 bases, with 13 bases lying between them. CDR3 sequence reads: CATSDFYREDQPQHF. CDR3 nucleotides: TGTGCCACCAGTGATTTTTACAGGGAGGACCAGCCCCAGCATTTT.